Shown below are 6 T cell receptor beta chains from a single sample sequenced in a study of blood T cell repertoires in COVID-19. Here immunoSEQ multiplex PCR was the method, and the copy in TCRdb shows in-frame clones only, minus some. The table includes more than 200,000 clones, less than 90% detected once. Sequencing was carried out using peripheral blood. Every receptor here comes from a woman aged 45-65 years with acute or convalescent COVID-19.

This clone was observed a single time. For the CDR3, the DNA is TGCAGTGCTAGTTCCAGGCGCAATCAGCCCCAGCATTTT. Its protein is CSASSRRNQPQHF. The chain is built from TRBV20-1 and TRBJ1-5; D ambiguous. Germline lookup yields CDR1 DFQATT and CDR2 SNEGSKA (reference sequence). V gave up 3 bases and J gave up 2 bases, with 8 bases separating them. The CDR3 length is 13 residues.

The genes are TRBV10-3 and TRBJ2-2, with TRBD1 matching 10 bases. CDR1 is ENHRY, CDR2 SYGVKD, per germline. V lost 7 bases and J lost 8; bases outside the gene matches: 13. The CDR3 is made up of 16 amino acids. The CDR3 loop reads CAITKERQGAFGELFF. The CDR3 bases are TGTGCCATCACCAAAGAGAGACAGGGGGCCTTTGGGGAGCTGTTTTTT.

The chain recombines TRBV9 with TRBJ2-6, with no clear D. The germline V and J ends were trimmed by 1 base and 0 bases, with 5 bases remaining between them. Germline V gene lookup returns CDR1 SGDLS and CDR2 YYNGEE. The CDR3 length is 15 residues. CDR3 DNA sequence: TGTGCCAGCAGCGTATCACACTCTGGGGCCAACGTCCTGACTTTC. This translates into CASSVSHSGANVLTF.

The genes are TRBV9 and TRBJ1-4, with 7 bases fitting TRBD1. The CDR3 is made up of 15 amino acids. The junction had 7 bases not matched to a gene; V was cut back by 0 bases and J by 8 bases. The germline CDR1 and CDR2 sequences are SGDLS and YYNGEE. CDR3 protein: CASSVAQGDREKLFF. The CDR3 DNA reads TGTGCCAGCAGCGTAGCCCAGGGGGATCGAGAAAAACTGTTTTTT. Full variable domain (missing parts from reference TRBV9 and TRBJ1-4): DSGVTQTPKHLITATGQRVTLRCSPRSGDLSVYWYQQSLDQGLQFLIQYYNGEERAKGNILERFSAQQFPDLHSELNLSSLELGDSALYFCASSVAQGDREKLFFGSGTQLSVL.

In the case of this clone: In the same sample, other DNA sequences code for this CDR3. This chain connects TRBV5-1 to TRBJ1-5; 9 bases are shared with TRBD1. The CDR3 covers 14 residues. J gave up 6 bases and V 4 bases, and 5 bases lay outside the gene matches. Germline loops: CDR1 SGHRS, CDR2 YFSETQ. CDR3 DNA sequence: TGCGCCAGCAGCCAGGGACAGGGTGGTCAGCCCCAGCATTTT. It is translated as CASSQGQGGQPQHF.

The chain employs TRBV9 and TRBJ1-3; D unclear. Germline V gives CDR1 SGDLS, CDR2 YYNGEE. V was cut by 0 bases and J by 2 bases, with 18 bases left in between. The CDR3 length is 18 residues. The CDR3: CASSVGLFHGGPGNTIYF. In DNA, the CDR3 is TGTGCCAGCAGCGTAGGTCTCTTCCACGGAGGGCCTGGAAACACCATATATTTT.